This is a list of T cell receptor beta chains from one sample in a study of cytomegalovirus exposure and HLA in healthy donors. The data were produced by immunoSEQ multiplex PCR, yet TCRdb's version contains in-frame clones alone and is incomplete. The data contain tens of thousands of clones, 70% to 80% of them singletons. Material for sequencing was PBMCs. The receptor source for this set is a woman aged 40-49 years in good health and CMV-seropositive. Both conserved end residues are part of each CDR3. A D gene is named only where the DNA matches it firmly. Clone size is shown for a subset of rows, as once, few, many or a class of expanded clone.

d_call j_call v_call clone_size cdr3_aa cdr3_nt
TRBD2 TRBJ2-1 TRBV23-1 . CASSRGRAGDYNEQFF TGCGCCAGCAGTCGCGGGCGAGCGGGGGATTACAATGAGCAGTTCTTC
TRBD1 TRBJ2-3 TRBV2 . CASAWDSPRTDTQYF TGTGCCAGCGCCTGGGACAGCCCTCGCACAGATACGCAGTATTTT
. TRBJ2-3 TRBV7-3 . CASSPGSYADTQYF TGTGCCAGCTCTCCAGGGTCCTACGCAGATACGCAGTATTTT
TRBD1 TRBJ1-2 TRBV29-1 . CSVATGVGYGYTF TGCAGCGTAGCGACAGGGGTTGGCTATGGCTACACCTTC
. TRBJ2-2 TRBV2 . CASSVLGRTGELFF TGTGCCAGCAGTGTCCTGGGGCGCACCGGGGAGCTGTTTTTT
TRBD1 TRBJ2-5 TRBV5-1 . CASSLETGGFETQYF TGCGCCAGCAGCTTAGAGACAGGGGGCTTTGAGACCCAGTACTTC
. TRBJ2-7 TRBV30 once CAWRAPGYYEQYF TGTGCCTGGAGGGCCCCAGGGTACTACGAGCAGTACTTC
. TRBJ1-1 TRBV20-1 . CSAPQGRLAFF TGCAGTGCTCCCCAGGGGCGGTTAGCTTTCTTT
TRBD1 TRBJ2-1 TRBV6-5 . CASSYGGQVTNEQFF TGTGCCAGCAGTTATGGGGGACAGGTAACGAATGAGCAGTTCTTC
TRBD2 TRBJ2-1 TRBV18 . CASSPGLAGEQFF TGTGCCAGCTCACCAGGACTAGCGGGAGAGCAGTTCTTC
. TRBJ2-1 TRBV19 . CASSIPDLVTVNEQFF TGTGCCAGTAGTATCCCCGACTTGGTAACGGTCAATGAGCAGTTCTTC
. TRBJ1-1 TRBV7-2 . CASGKGGNTEAFF TGTGCCAGCGGAAAAGGGGGGAACACTGAAGCTTTCTTT
TRBD1 TRBJ1-2 TRBV4-3 . CASSPGQGTPPLGSGYGYTF TGCGCCAGCAGCCCGGGACAGGGAACCCCTCCACTAGGAAGTGGCTATGGCTACACCTTC
. TRBJ2-2 TRBV5-1 . CASSLGRNTGELFF TGCGCCAGCAGTTTGGGCAGGAACACCGGGGAGCTGTTTTTT
TRBD1 TRBJ1-3 TRBV18 . CASSSGQGSGNTIYF TGTGCCAGCTCATCTGGACAGGGCTCTGGAAACACCATATATTTT
. TRBJ1-5 TRBV27 few CASSLREGNQPQHF TGTGCCAGCAGTTTAAGGGAGGGCAATCAGCCCCAGCATTTT
TRBD1 TRBJ1-6 TRBV28 . CASINRDRSLALHF TGTGCCAGCATCAACCGGGACAGGTCTTTGGCCCTCCACTTT
TRBD2 TRBJ2-5 TRBV18 . CASSPRLAGEETQYF TGTGCCAGCTCACCCCGACTAGCGGGGGAAGAGACCCAGTACTTC